One and the same sample provided the 18 T cell receptor beta chains below, sequenced in a study of blood T cell repertoires in COVID-19. Repertoires were generated with immunoSEQ multiplex PCR, while TCRdb's copy carries only in-frame clones and drops some. Counted here are about 300,000 clones, 88% occurring once; the ten biggest clones make up roughly 7%. The sample taken for sequencing was peripheral blood. The receptors were gathered from a woman younger than 45 who had recovered from COVID-19.

The chain uses TRBV28 and TRBJ1-1; no clear D. Deletions cut 7 bases from V and 0 bases from J, with 9 bases between. This CDR3 contains 13 residues. Germline values: CDR1 MDHEN, CDR2 SYDVKM. The CDR3 region is CASIQQMNTEAFF. The CDR3 nucleotides are TGTGCCAGCATCCAACAGATGAACACTGAAGCTTTCTTT.

The chain joins TRBV7-2 to TRBJ2-1; TRBD2 matches at 8 bases. With 2 bases clipped from V and 7 bases from J, the junction kept 10 bases outside the gene matches. The CDR3 has 16 amino acids. CDR1 SGHTA and CDR2 FQGNSA come from the germline V gene. For the CDR3, the DNA is TGTGCCAGCAGCTTACTTCCGGGGGGGCAGGGGAATGAGCAGTTCTTC. Its translation: CASSLLPGGQGNEQFF. Full variable domain (remainder filled in from reference TRBV7-2 and TRBJ2-1): GAGVSQSPSNKVTEKGKDVELRCDPISGHTALYWYRQSLGQGLEFLIYFQGNSAPDKSGLPSDRFSAERTGGSVSTLTIQRTQQEDSAVYLCASSLLPGGQGNEQFFGPGTRLTVL.

The chain employs TRBV3-1 (or the pseudogene TRBV3-2) and TRBJ1-2; D unresolved. Trimming pared 2 bases from V and 4 bases from J, leaving 11 bases between. Germline-derived CDR1 and CDR2 are LGHDT and YNNKEL (reference sequence). This CDR3 is built from 14 residues. In nucleotides, the CDR3 is TGTGCCAGCAGCCAACGGAGGACGGGCTATGGCTACACCTTC. This gives the protein CASSQRRTGYGYTF.

The chain joins TRBV19 to TRBJ1-1, with a possible D match to TRBD1 (6 bases). The germline V gene has CDR1 LNHDA and CDR2 SQIVND (reference sequence). Trimming cost V 2 bases and J 10 bases, with 17 bases left between them. This CDR3 spans 14 amino acids. As DNA, the CDR3 is TGTGCCAGTAGTATATTGAGCCGGGACACCTCAGCTTTCTTT. This gives the protein CASSILSRDTSAFF.

The gene calls are TRBV28 and TRBJ2-3; TRBD2 matches 7 bases. CDR3 length: 15 amino acids. With 3 bases clipped from V and 3 bases from J, the junction kept 6 bases outside the gene matches. Looked up from germline, CDR1 is MDHEN and CDR2 is SYDVKM. CDR3 amino acids: CASSFRQGGTDTQYF. CDR3 nucleotide sequence: TGTGCCAGCAGTTTCCGCCAGGGAGGGACAGATACGCAGTATTTT.

The chain uses TRBV10-3 and TRBJ2-7; 8 bases fit TRBD1. V lost 6 bases to trimming and J lost 3 bases; unmatched junction nucleotides: 4. This CDR3 is 13 amino acids long. Germline V gives CDR1 ENHRY, CDR2 SYGVKD. The CDR3 loop reads CAISGQGSYEQYF. CDR3 DNA: TGTGCCATCAGCGGACAGGGTAGCTACGAGCAGTACTTC.

The V gene is TRBV25-1, the J gene TRBJ1-4, with TRBD1 matching 9 bases. Germline CDR1 is MGHDK and CDR2 is SYGVNS. After removal of 4 bases from V and 5 bases from J, the junction contained 8 bases not matched to a gene. The CDR3 is 16 amino acids. CDR3 DNA sequence: TGTGCCAGCAGTGGGGGAAGGGGACAGGGAAATGAAAAACTGTTTTTT. Amino acids: CASSGGRGQGNEKLFF.

The rearrangement links TRBV5-8 to TRBJ2-1; 7 bases agree with TRBD1. This CDR3 has 15 amino acids. After removal of 2 bases from V and 4 bases from J, the junction contained 6 bases not matched to a gene. Germline CDR1 reads SGHTS; CDR2 reads YDEGEE. The CDR3 sequence: CASSFRDSPYNEQFF. In DNA form, the CDR3 reads TGTGCCAGCAGCTTCCGGGACAGTCCTTACAATGAGCAGTTCTTC.

V is TRBV3-1 (or the pseudogene TRBV3-2) and J is TRBJ2-1; no clear D. CDR1 is LGHDT, CDR2 YNNKEL, per germline (reference sequence). Trimming took 2 bases from V and 8 from J, leaving 7 bases between them. The CDR3 sequence is 12 residues long. This CDR3 is CASSQSQYEQFF. CDR3 nucleotides: TGTGCCAGCAGCCAAAGTCAGTATGAGCAGTTCTTC.

The V call is TRBV19, the J call TRBJ2-7; the match to TRBD1 covers 7 bases. Germline values: CDR1 LNHDA, CDR2 SQIVND (reference sequence). The CDR3 consists of 13 residues. Germline trimming cut 8 bases from V and 5 bases from J; bases unmatched to any gene: 9. The CDR3 nucleotides are TGTGCCAGTGGAGACAGGGAGAAGGACGAGCAGTACTTC. Translated, it gives CASGDREKDEQYF.

In regard to this clone: Additional DNA sequences in this sample encode the identical CDR3. The chain links TRBV18 to TRBJ2-3; TRBD1 matches 7 bases. The CDR3 has 16 residues. The germline CDR1 and CDR2 sequences are KGHSH and LQKENI. V was pared by 3 bases and J by 0 bases, with 6 bases of the junction left unmatched. The CDR3 bases are TGTGCCAGCTCACCTTACCGGGACAGCAGCACAGATACGCAGTATTTT. As protein: CASSPYRDSSTDTQYF. The entire variable domain, with the rest obtained from reference TRBV18 and TRBJ2-3, is as follows: NAGVMQNPRHLVRRRGQEARLRCSPMKGHSHVYWYRQLPEEGLKFMVYLQKENIIDESGMPKERFSAEFPKEGPSILRIQQVVRGDSAAYFCASSPYRDSSTDTQYFGPGTRLTVL.

The chain has TRBV7-9 and TRBJ1-4; TRBD1 aligns across 7 bases. Germline V gives CDR1 SEHNR, CDR2 FQNEAQ (reference sequence). This CDR3 has 14 residues. V lost 1 base and J lost 6; bases outside the gene matches: 2. In nucleotides, the CDR3 is TGTGCCAGCAGCTTAGGGGGGACAGATGAAAAACTGTTTTTT. Encoded protein: CASSLGGTDEKLFF.

V usage is TRBV7-2 and J usage is TRBJ1-2; 11 nucleotides align to TRBD1. The V segment lost 5 bases and the J segment 8 bases; nucleotides outside the gene matches: 4. The germline CDR1 and CDR2 sequences are SGHTA and FQGNSA. This CDR3 is 13 amino acids long. The CDR3 DNA reads TGTGCCAGCAGCCAGGGACAGGGGGTGGGCTACACCTTC. Amino acid sequence: CASSQGQGVGYTF.

The V and J genes are TRBV14 and TRBJ2-7; no firm D call. The CDR3 spans 13 residues. Trimming cost V 0 bases and J 3 bases, with 6 bases left between them. Germline lookup yields CDR1 SGHDN and CDR2 FVKESK. The CDR3 coding sequence is TGTGCCAGCAGCCAAGAATACTACTACGAGCAGTACTTC. This encodes CASSQEYYYEQYF.

V is TRBV5-6 and J is TRBJ1-3, with D maybe TRBD1 (5 bases). Between the trimmed V and J ends, which lost 1 base and 4 bases, there was a span of 12 bases. The CDR3 sequence is 15 residues long. Germline CDR1 SGHDT, CDR2 YYEEEE. CDR3 residues: CASSLHGAPGNTIYF. The CDR3 DNA reads as TGTGCCAGCAGCTTGCATGGGGCGCCGGGAAACACCATATATTTT.

The chain uses TRBV5-6 and TRBJ2-3; D uncertain. The germline V gene has CDR1 SGHDT and CDR2 YYEEEE. The CDR3 runs 14 residues. Trimming shortened V by 7 bases and J by 3 bases, and 15 bases separated the two germline ends. CDR3 DNA sequence: TGTGCCAGCCACCCTTGGGCAGTAACAGATACGCAGTATTTT. It yields the protein CASHPWAVTDTQYF.

This chain connects TRBV2 to TRBJ1-5; TRBD1 is a possible D gene (5 bases). V lost 6 bases, J lost 7 bases, and 13 bases lay in between. This CDR3 contains 13 residues. Looked up from germline, CDR1 is SNHLY and CDR2 is FYNNEI. The CDR3 here is CASRSQGYQPQHF. Here the CDR3 DNA reads TGTGCCAGCAGAAGCCAGGGTTACCAGCCCCAGCATTTT.

V and J are TRBV2 and TRBJ1-1; the D is unclear. The germline V and J ends were trimmed by 4 bases and 2 bases, with 8 bases remaining between them. Germline V lookup: CDR1 SNHLY, CDR2 FYNNEI. The CDR3 contains 13 residues. This CDR3 is CASSGPGNTEAFF. CDR3 in DNA: TGTGCCAGCAGTGGCCCGGGAAACACTGAAGCTTTCTTT.